The rows below give T cell receptor beta chains drawn from one sample of a study of blood T cell repertoires in COVID-19. Data came from immunoSEQ multiplex PCR; TCRdb stores just in-frame clones and leaves some out. Of about 190,000 clones in the sample, 80% to 90% are singletons; the top ten hold 1.1%. The sample consisted of peripheral blood. All receptors derive from a man younger than 45 with acute or convalescent COVID-19. The CDR3 runs from the conserved cysteine through the conserved F or W. The D gene is left open where the match is weak. Not all rows give a size; the values are once, few, many and, for expanded clones, a class.

clone size: .
V gene: TRBV6-5
D gene: .
J gene: TRBJ2-7
CDR3 DNA: TGTGCCAGCAGTAACACAGGGTACGAGCAGTACTTC
CDR3 protein: CASSNTGYEQYF

clone size: .
V gene: TRBV19
D gene: TRBD1
J gene: TRBJ1-5
CDR3 DNA: TGTGCCAGTAAAAGGGGGCGAGGGGATCAGCCCCAGCATTTT
CDR3 protein: CASKRGRGDQPQHF

clone size: .
V gene: TRBV5-1
D gene: .
J gene: TRBJ2-1
CDR3 DNA: TGCGCCAGCAGCTTGGTGGGGCAGACGGTCTACAATGAGCAGTTCTTC
CDR3 protein: CASSLVGQTVYNEQFF

clone size: .
V gene: TRBV27
D gene: TRBD1
J gene: TRBJ2-7
CDR3 DNA: TGTGCCAGCAGTTTTAAAGGGGGCGGTGCGGGCGAGCAGTACTTC
CDR3 protein: CASSFKGGGAGEQYF

clone size: .
V gene: TRBV10-3
D gene: .
J gene: TRBJ1-2
CDR3 DNA: TGTGCCATCAGTTCTGACAGATATGGCTACACCTTC
CDR3 protein: CAISSDRYGYTF

clone size: .
V gene: TRBV28
D gene: .
J gene: TRBJ1-1
CDR3 DNA: TGTGCCAGCCGATTTACCGGGACACTGCTAGATGGAGCTTTCTTT
CDR3 protein: CASRFTGTLLDGAFF

clone size: .
V gene: TRBV20-1
D gene: TRBD1
J gene: TRBJ2-7
CDR3 DNA: TGCAGTGCTAGTTTAGTACAGGGGGCTGGCTACGAGCAGTACTTC
CDR3 protein: CSASLVQGAGYEQYF

clone size: once
V gene: TRBV19
D gene: .
J gene: TRBJ1-6
CDR3 DNA: TGTGCCAGTAGTCTCAAGGGGGTAGATAATTCACCCCTCCACTTT
CDR3 protein: CASSLKGVDNSPLHF

clone size: .
V gene: TRBV19
D gene: TRBD1
J gene: TRBJ2-1
CDR3 DNA: TGTGCCAGTAGTACCGGACAGGGGAGCAATGAGCAGTTCTTC
CDR3 protein: CASSTGQGSNEQFF

clone size: .
V gene: TRBV5-1
D gene: TRBD1
J gene: TRBJ2-1
CDR3 DNA: TGCGCCAGCAGCCAGACAGGGATCTCTCACAATGAGCAGTTCTTC
CDR3 protein: CASSQTGISHNEQFF

clone size: .
V gene: TRBV6-1
D gene: .
J gene: TRBJ1-2
CDR3 DNA: TGTGCCAGCAGTGAAGGGCAACCTCCTGGGCGCTACACCTTC
CDR3 protein: CASSEGQPPGRYTF

clone size: .
V gene: TRBV19
D gene: TRBD1
J gene: TRBJ1-1
CDR3 DNA: TGTGCCAGTACTCTCCCGGACAGGGAAGCTTTCTTT
CDR3 protein: CASTLPDREAFF

clone size: .
V gene: TRBV28
D gene: .
J gene: TRBJ1-4
CDR3 DNA: TGTGCCAGCAGTTTAGTTCGGGAAAAACTGTTTTTT
CDR3 protein: CASSLVREKLFF

clone size: .
V gene: TRBV5-4
D gene: .
J gene: TRBJ2-7
CDR3 DNA: TGTGCCAGCAGCTTGATAACTGACGAGCAGTACTTC
CDR3 protein: CASSLITDEQYF

clone size: .
V gene: TRBV18
D gene: .
J gene: TRBJ1-1
CDR3 DNA: TGTGCCAGCTCACCGAGGGTGGACACTGAAGCTTTCTTT
CDR3 protein: CASSPRVDTEAFF

clone size: .
V gene: TRBV18
D gene: TRBD2
J gene: TRBJ2-1
CDR3 DNA: TGTGCCAGCTCACCAGTTCCGGGACTAGCGGGGGGCTTCTCCTACAATGAGCAGTTCTTC
CDR3 protein: CASSPVPGLAGGFSYNEQFF

clone size: .
V gene: TRBV5-1
D gene: TRBD1
J gene: TRBJ2-5
CDR3 DNA: TGCGCCAGCAGCTTGGTAGGACAGGGGAGGGGGACCCAGTACTTC
CDR3 protein: CASSLVGQGRGTQYF

clone size: .
V gene: TRBV5-4
D gene: TRBD2
J gene: TRBJ2-3
CDR3 DNA: TGTGCCAGCAGCTTGGGAGCGGGAGTAGGTACAGATACGCAGTATTTT
CDR3 protein: CASSLGAGVGTDTQYF

clone size: .
V gene: TRBV10-3
D gene: TRBD1
J gene: TRBJ1-5
CDR3 DNA: TGTGCCATCAGTGAGCAAGGACAGGGGGGTTCGGTCCAGCATTTT
CDR3 protein: CAISEQGQGGSVQHF

clone size: .
V gene: TRBV4-2
D gene: TRBD2
J gene: TRBJ2-1
CDR3 DNA: TGTGCCAGCAGCCAAGGGGGCGGGAGTAAAAATGAGCAGTTCTTC
CDR3 protein: CASSQGGGSKNEQFF

clone size: .
V gene: TRBV28
D gene: .
J gene: TRBJ1-5
CDR3 DNA: TGTGCCAGCAGTCCAACAGGACCCAATCAGCCCCAGCATTTT
CDR3 protein: CASSPTGPNQPQHF

clone size: .
V gene: TRBV28
D gene: .
J gene: TRBJ1-3
CDR3 DNA: TGTGCCAGCAGTTTGGGAGTCTCTGGAAACACCATATATTTT
CDR3 protein: CASSLGVSGNTIYF